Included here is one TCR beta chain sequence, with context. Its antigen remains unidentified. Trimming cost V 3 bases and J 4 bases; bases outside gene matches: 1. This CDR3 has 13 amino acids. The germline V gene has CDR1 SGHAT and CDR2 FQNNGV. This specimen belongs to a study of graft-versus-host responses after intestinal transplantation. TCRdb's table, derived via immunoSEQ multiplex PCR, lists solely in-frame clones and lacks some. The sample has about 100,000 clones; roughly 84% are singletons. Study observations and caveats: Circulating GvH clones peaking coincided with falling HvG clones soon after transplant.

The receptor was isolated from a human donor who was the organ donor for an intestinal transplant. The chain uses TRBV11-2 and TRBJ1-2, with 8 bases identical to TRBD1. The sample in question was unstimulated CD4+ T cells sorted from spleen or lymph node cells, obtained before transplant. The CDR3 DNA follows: TGTGCCAGCAGCTTTACAGGGGGCTATGGCTACACCTTC. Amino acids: CASSFTGGYGYTF.